This T cell receptor (beta chain) was sequenced for a study of response to subunit inactivated influenza vaccine. V was clipped by 5 bases and J by 7 bases, with 18 bases between them. This CDR3 is 14 amino acids long. CDR1 is LNHNV, CDR2 YYDKDF, per germline (reference sequence). This clonotype has only a few counts. Its antigen is as yet unknown. Overall study findings and caveats: Only a handful of new T cells, the authors suggested, are recruited with each seasonal influenza vaccination.

TCRdb re-derived calls from the RT-PCR reads in MiXCR, one entry per CDR3 protein. This table has roughly 460,000 distinct CDR3 sequences, roughly 9.8% appearing once. The TCR comes from a man aged 50-60 years who received an inactivated influenza vaccine. The sample in question was PBMCs from blood, obtained 45 days after vaccination. The chain is built from TRBV15 and TRBJ2-7; TRBD1 is a possible D gene (6 bases). The CDR3 sequence is CATSAKITGTEQYF. The CDR3, as DNA: TGTGCCACCAGCGCAAAAATAACCGGGACAGAGCAGTACTTC.